The next 14 T cell receptor beta chains were all read from a single sample in a study of vaccination effects on CD4 cells after COVID-19. ViraFEST assay sequencing came after antigen-specific CD4+ T cells were expanded with viral peptide pools. Investigators separated out CD4+ T cells once around 11 days of culture had passed. Two doses of BNT162b2 or mRNA-1273 vaccine were administered to participants. These receptors' targets are unknown. Libraries were prepared by immunoSEQ multiplex PCR; TCRdb keeps only in-frame clonotypes and omits some of them. Among more than 35,000 clones, approximately 82% were seen once, and the ten largest hold less than 2%. The input for sequencing was CD4+ T cells from PBMCs cultured with HCoV-NL63 spike peptides, taken after COVID-19 vaccination. These receptors all stem from a human donor who received a COVID-19 vaccine. Some clones in this sample may be carry-over from other donors' samples.

The chain carries TRBV5-1 and TRBJ2-4; either TRBD1 or TRBD2 may fit D (5 bases each). The CDR3 covers 16 residues. V was pared by 0 bases and J by 0 bases, with 10 bases between. The germline V gene encodes CDR1 SGHRS and CDR2 YFSETQ. The CDR3 coding sequence is TGCGCCAGCAGCTTGGGGGGGACCCTAGCCAAAAACATTCAGTACTTC. It yields the protein CASSLGGTLAKNIQYF.

J is TRBJ2-3 and V is TRBV13, with TRBD2 identical over 9 bases. The germline V gene has CDR1 PRHDT and CDR2 FYEKMQ (reference sequence). The junction had 3 bases not matched to a gene; V was cut back by 0 bases and J by 5 bases. This CDR3 contains 15 residues. The DNA for the CDR3 is TGTGCCAGCAGCTTAGGAGCGGGGGGCGGAGATACGCAGTATTTT. It specifies CASSLGAGGGDTQYF.

The sample holds one count of this clone. The chain joins TRBV2 to TRBJ2-2; TRBD2 might be the D (5 bases). The germline CDR1 and CDR2 sequences are SNHLY and FYNNEI. V was clipped by 8 bases and J by 7 bases, with 11 bases between them. CDR3 length: 12 residues. The chain's CDR3 is CASRGVRGELFF. Written as DNA, the CDR3 is TGTGCCAGCCGGGGAGTCCGCGGGGAGCTGTTTTTT.

This clone was recorded once. This chain joins TRBV7-8 and TRBJ2-3; possible D gene TRBD1, 6 bases. The CDR3 is 14 residues long. Germline CDR1 is SGHVS and CDR2 is FQNEAQ. The V end was cut by 8 bases, the J end by 3 bases, with 15 bases between. The CDR3: CASWPRGKTDTQYF. The DNA for the CDR3 is TGTGCCAGCTGGCCTAGGGGGAAAACAGATACGCAGTATTTT.

The chain combines TRBV6-6 with TRBJ2-3; D may be TRBD2 (5 bases). Germline V CDR1 and CDR2: MNHNY, SVGAGI (reference sequence). The length of the CDR3 is 15 residues. V lost 0 bases, J lost 4 bases, and 11 bases lay in between. CDR3 sequence reads: CASSYSRGLADTQYF. The CDR3 nucleotides read TGTGCCAGCAGTTACTCCCGGGGTTTGGCAGATACGCAGTATTTT.

This clone occurred once. The J gene is TRBJ2-3, the V gene TRBV7-8; unclear D gene. The CDR3 spans 15 residues. Per the germline V gene, CDR1 is SGHVS and CDR2 is FQNEAQ. V lost 8 bases and J 0 bases, leaving 15 bases between the germline ends. CDR3 in amino acids: CASGASRFSTDTQYF. In DNA form, the CDR3 reads TGTGCCAGCGGCGCGTCGAGGTTCAGCACAGATACGCAGTATTTT.

J is TRBJ2-5 and V is TRBV6-5; D ambiguous. There are 14 residues in the CDR3. V shed 0 bases and J shed 5 bases, with 10 bases lying between them. CDR1 MNHEY and CDR2 SVGAGI come from the germline V gene. The CDR3 protein is CASSYSGRTETQYF. In DNA form, the CDR3 reads TGTGCCAGCAGTTACTCTGGCAGGACCGAGACCCAGTACTTC.

CDR3 loop: CASSLTAEAGANVLTF. DNA of the CDR3: TGTGCCAGCAGCTTAACCGCTGAGGCTGGGGCCAACGTCCTGACTTTC. V usage is TRBV7-2 and J usage is TRBJ2-6; D uncertain. V was pared by 2 bases and J by 2 bases, with 10 bases between. CDR3 length: 16 residues. Germline V gene data show CDR1 as SGHTA and CDR2 as FQGNSA. Full variable domain (outside the CDR3, taken from reference TRBV7-2 and TRBJ2-6): GAGVSQSPSNKVTEKGKDVELRCDPISGHTALYWYRQSLGQGLEFLIYFQGNSAPDKSGLPSDRFSAERTGGSVSTLTIQRTQQEDSAVYLCASSLTAEAGANVLTFGAGSRLTVL.

V and J are TRBV7-9 and TRBJ2-5, with 7 bases identical to TRBD2. The CDR3 runs 14 residues. The germline V gene has CDR1 SEHNR and CDR2 FQNEAQ (reference sequence). The junction had 5 bases not matched to a gene; V was cut back by 7 bases and J by 0 bases. CDR3 region: CASTLGGYQETQYF. CDR3 sequence (DNA): TGTGCCAGCACCCTGGGGGGGTACCAAGAGACCCAGTACTTC.

The gene calls are TRBV7-2 and TRBJ2-1; D is undetermined. Trimming shortened V by 3 bases and J by 3 bases, and 9 bases separated the two germline ends. The CDR3 runs to 14 residues. Germline CDR1 is SGHTA and CDR2 is FQGNSA. The CDR3 DNA follows: TGTGCCAGCAGCTTCGAGCGAGTCTACAATGAGCAGTTCTTC. Residues: CASSFERVYNEQFF.

This clone has a single count. V gene TRBV13 combines with J gene TRBJ1-5; no reliable D call. The CDR3 extends over 14 amino acids. The germline gives CDR1 PRHDT, CDR2 FYEKMQ (reference sequence). The ends were cut back, 0 bases at V and 3 bases at J, with 6 bases in the middle. The CDR3 loop is CASSLGGNNQPQHF. In DNA form, the CDR3 reads TGTGCCAGCAGCTTAGGGGGGAACAATCAGCCCCAGCATTTT.

The rearrangement links TRBV19 to TRBJ1-6, with D possibly TRBD1 on 6 matching bases. Germline V gives CDR1 LNHDA, CDR2 SQIVND (reference sequence). The CDR3 extends over 16 amino acids. The ends were cut back, 4 bases at V and 10 bases at J, with 20 bases in the middle. The CDR3 bases are TGTGCCAGTAGTAGAAGGGGCAGGGGTCTTGACTCACCCCTCCACTTT. Protein: CASSRRGRGLDSPLHF. The entire variable domain, with the rest obtained from reference TRBV19 and TRBJ1-6, is as follows: DGGITQSPKYLFRKEGQNVTLSCEQNLNHDAMYWYRQDPGQGLRLIYYSQIVNDFQKGDIAEGYSVSREKKESFPLTVTSAQKNPTAFYLCASSRRGRGLDSPLHFGNGTRLTVT.

This clone occurred once. The genes are TRBV12-3 or TRBV12-4 and TRBJ1-2; 7 nucleotides line up with TRBD1. The CDR3 covers 12 residues. Losses at the gene ends were 5 bases for V and 8 bases for J; bases not matched to a gene: 5. The chain's CDR3 is CASSLGTAGYTF. CDR3 DNA sequence: TGTGCCAGCAGTCTCGGGACAGCCGGCTACACCTTC.

This clone has a handful of counts. The CDR3 region is CASERTDYGYTF. The DNA of the CDR3 is TGTGCCAGCGAACGGACCGACTATGGCTACACCTTC. The chain carries TRBV28 and TRBJ1-2; D remains unclear. This CDR3 has 12 residues. V was trimmed by 8 bases and J by 3 bases, leaving 10 bases between them. Germline lookup yields CDR1 MDHEN and CDR2 SYDVKM.